A single sample gave rise to the 8 T cell receptor beta chains below, sequenced in a study of blood T cell repertoires in COVID-19. Data came from immunoSEQ multiplex PCR; TCRdb stores just in-frame clones and leaves some out. The sample lists around 62,000 clones, roughly 83% occurring once. Sequenced input: peripheral blood. The receptor set was obtained from a man aged 50-60 years with active COVID-19.

The chain is built from TRBV7-8 and TRBJ2-7, with a tentative D call TRBD1 (6 bases). The germline V gene has CDR1 SGHVS and CDR2 FQNEAQ. The germline V and J ends were trimmed by 5 bases and 4 bases, with 18 bases remaining between them. CDR3 length: 15 amino acids. The CDR3 protein is CASSRGEDSRYEQYF. The CDR3 region has the DNA TGTGCCAGCAGCCGCGGCGAGGACAGCCGATACGAGCAGTACTTC.

The chain links TRBV6-1 to TRBJ1-1; 9 bases line up with TRBD1. The germline V gene has CDR1 MNHNS and CDR2 SASEGT. The J segment lost 5 bases and the V segment lost 1 base, leaving 5 bases of the junction unmatched. The CDR3 has 15 amino acids. The CDR3 sequence is CASSEVGQGRTEAFF. CDR3 bases: TGTGCCAGCAGTGAAGTGGGACAGGGAAGGACTGAAGCTTTCTTT.

This clone was seen only once. The genes are TRBV9 and TRBJ1-1; D uncertain. Between the trimmed V and J ends, which lost 0 bases and 3 bases, there was a span of 9 bases. This CDR3 has 14 residues. Germline V lookup: CDR1 SGDLS, CDR2 YYNGEE. The CDR3 is CASSVDGGDTEAFF. As DNA, the CDR3 is TGTGCCAGCAGCGTAGACGGAGGTGACACTGAAGCTTTCTTT. Full variable domain (rest looked up from reference TRBV9 and TRBJ1-1): DSGVTQTPKHLITATGQRVTLRCSPRSGDLSVYWYQQSLDQGLQFLIQYYNGEERAKGNILERFSAQQFPDLHSELNLSSLELGDSALYFCASSVDGGDTEAFFGQGTRLTVV.

The rearrangement uses TRBV27 and TRBJ1-1; no firm D call. The V end was cut by 3 bases, the J end by 1 base, with 9 bases between. The germline gives CDR1 MNHEY, CDR2 SMNVEV (reference sequence). The CDR3 extends over 14 amino acids. CDR3 coding DNA: TGTGCCAGCAGTTTCCCAGGCCCGAACACTGAAGCTTTCTTT. Its translation: CASSFPGPNTEAFF.

The V call is TRBV27, the J call TRBJ2-1, with a tentative D call TRBD2 (6 bases). Trimming took off 5 bases at V and 6 bases at J, with 20 bases between the two ends. This CDR3 contains 16 residues. CDR1 is MNHEY, CDR2 SMNVEV, per germline (reference sequence). CDR3 coding DNA: TGTGCCAGCAGTCCCGCGGGGACCCCCGGATCCAATGAGCAGTTCTTC. As protein: CASSPAGTPGSNEQFF.

The chain joins TRBV2 to TRBJ1-2; 8 positions agree with TRBD1. With 6 bases clipped from V and 8 bases from J, the junction kept 11 bases outside the gene matches. Germline CDR1 reads SNHLY; CDR2 reads FYNNEI. This CDR3 is built from 14 residues. This CDR3 reads CASSADRARGGYTF. The DNA for the CDR3 is TGTGCCAGCAGCGCGGACAGGGCGAGAGGAGGCTACACCTTC.

The V gene is TRBV6-4, the J gene TRBJ2-3; D may be TRBD2 (6 bases). The germline CDR1 and CDR2 sequences are MRHNA and SNTAGT. V was pared by 6 bases and J by 0 bases, with 16 bases between. There are 16 residues in the CDR3. CDR3 bases: TGTGCCAGCAGGCGGGGATCGCCCACTAGCACAGATACGCAGTATTTT. This codes for CASRRGSPTSTDTQYF.

This clone has more than one count but fewer than ten. The DNA for the CDR3 is TGTGCCAGCAGGACCGGGACTAGCGGCACCGGGGAGCTGTTTTTT. This translates into CASRTGTSGTGELFF. This chain links TRBV2 with TRBJ2-2; 11 positions agree with TRBD2. This CDR3 has 15 residues. CDR1 SNHLY and CDR2 FYNNEI come from the germline V gene. Unmatched junction bases numbered 4, after V lost 6 bases and J lost 4 bases.